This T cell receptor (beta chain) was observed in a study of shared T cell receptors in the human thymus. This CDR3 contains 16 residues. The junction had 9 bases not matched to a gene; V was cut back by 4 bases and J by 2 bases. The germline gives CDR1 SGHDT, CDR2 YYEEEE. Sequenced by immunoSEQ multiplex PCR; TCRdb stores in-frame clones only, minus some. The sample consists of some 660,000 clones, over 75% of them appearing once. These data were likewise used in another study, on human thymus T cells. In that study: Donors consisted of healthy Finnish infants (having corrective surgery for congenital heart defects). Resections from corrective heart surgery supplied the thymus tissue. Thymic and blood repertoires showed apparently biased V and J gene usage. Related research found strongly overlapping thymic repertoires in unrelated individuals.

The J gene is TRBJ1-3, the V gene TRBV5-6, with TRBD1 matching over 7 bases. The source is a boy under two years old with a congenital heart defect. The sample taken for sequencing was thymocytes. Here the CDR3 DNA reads TGTGCCAGCAGCCCCCTGACAGGGATCGCTGGAAACACCATATATTTT. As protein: CASSPLTGIAGNTIYF.